These T cell receptor beta chains were read from a single sample in a study of T cells after yellow fever vaccination. TCRdb recomputed calls from the 5' RACE reads with MiXCR, one row per CDR3 protein. This sample carries about 320,000 distinct CDR3 sequences, around 4.3% of them seen once, and the ten largest clones take approximately 19%. Specimen: PBMCs, collected 15 days after the yellow fever booster vaccination. These receptors all stem from a man aged 18 to 29 who received the YFV17D yellow fever vaccine. Both conserved end residues are part of each CDR3. D genes are given only for firm matches. Only some rows state a clone size, as once, few, many or a class for expanded clones.

j_call | clone_size | d_call | v_call | cdr3_nt | cdr3_aa
TRBJ2-3 | NA | NA | TRBV20-1 | TGCAGTGCTAGAGAACCGGGGGGCCCGGGGGATACGCAGTATTTT | CSAREPGGPGDTQYF
TRBJ2-6 | many | TRBD1 | TRBV29-1 | TGCAGCGTTGAGGGGGTTGGTGACAGGGCGCCAGGGGCCAACGTCCTGACTTTC | CSVEGVGDRAPGANVLTF
TRBJ2-1 | many | NA | TRBV6-4 | TGTGCCAGCAGTGAAGGGAGTTTATACAATGAGCAGTTCTTC | CASSEGSLYNEQFF
TRBJ1-2 | few | NA | TRBV2 | TGTGCCAGCAGTGAAGCGCTTCAACAGGGAGATTATGGCTACACCTTC | CASSEALQQGDYGYTF
TRBJ2-5 | many | NA | TRBV9 | TGTGCCAGCAGCGTCGATTCGGGGGAGACCCAGTACTTC | CASSVDSGETQYF
TRBJ2-7 | few | NA | TRBV2 | TGTGCCAGCAGTGTAGATCGCTCCTACGAGCAGTACTTC | CASSVDRSYEQYF
TRBJ1-6 | many | TRBD1 | TRBV4-2 | TGTGCCAGCAGCGCAGAGGGGGCAGGTTCACCCCTCCACTTT | CASSAEGAGSPLHF
TRBJ2-5 | many | NA | TRBV20-1 | TGCAGTGCTAGACAGCCTGTACGAGAGACCCAGTACTTC | CSARQPVRETQYF
TRBJ1-2 | many | NA | TRBV9 | TGTGCCAGCAGGAAAGAACTCGGTGGCTACACCTTC | CASRKELGGYTF
TRBJ1-5 | NA | NA | TRBV5-6 | TGTGCCAGCAGCTTAGAATATAGCAATCAGCCCCAGCATTTT | CASSLEYSNQPQHF
TRBJ2-5 | many | TRBD2 | TRBV20-1 | TGCAGTGCTAGAGAGAGCGGGGGGCCAACCGGGGAGACCCAGTACTTC | CSARESGGPTGETQYF
TRBJ1-3 | many | TRBD1 | TRBV5-1 | TGCGCCAGCAGCCTGCGACCGGGACAGTCGGACACCATATATTTT | CASSLRPGQSDTIYF
TRBJ2-5 | few | NA | TRBV18 | TGTGCCAGCTCACCACCTTCCCTGGACGGGTCGACCCAGTACTTC | CASSPPSLDGSTQYF
TRBJ1-1 | NA | NA | TRBV19 | TGTGCCAGTAGTACTGAGGGAGGGAACACTGAAGCTTTCTTT | CASSTEGGNTEAFF
TRBJ1-4 | few | NA | TRBV2 | TGTGCCAGCAGGTTCGGAGAAACTAATGAAAAACTGTTTTTT | CASRFGETNEKLFF
TRBJ1-6 | few | NA | TRBV6-1 | TGTGCCAGCACCGGATGGGGTGGGTCAGGCCGCAATTCACCCCTCCACTTT | CASTGWGGSGRNSPLHF
TRBJ1-2 | many | NA | TRBV7-2 | TGTGCCAGCAGCCGTTCTGGGCAGGGGCTCTCCGGCTACACCTTC | CASSRSGQGLSGYTF
TRBJ1-1 | few | TRBD1 | TRBV27 | TGTGCCAGCAGTATACAGGGGGCTCGTACTGAAGCTTTCTTT | CASSIQGARTEAFF
TRBJ2-1 | many | NA | TRBV7-8 | TGTGCCAGCAGCTTAGCGTTCAGGGTAAGGCAGTTCTTC | CASSLAFRVRQFF
TRBJ2-5 | few | TRBD1 | TRBV12-3/TRBV12-4 | TGTGCCAGCAGTCCCGCCACCCGGGACAGGGTCCAAGAGACCCAGTACTTC | CASSPATRDRVQETQYF
TRBJ2-2 | NA | NA | TRBV24-1 | TGTGCCACCAGTGACGGGCAGAGCAACACCGGGGAGCTGTTTTTT | CATSDGQSNTGELFF
TRBJ2-1 | NA | TRBD2 | TRBV7-8 | TGTGCCAGCAGCTTAGCTAGCGGGACCGCAGGCTACAATGAGCAGTTCTTC | CASSLASGTAGYNEQFF
TRBJ1-5 | few | TRBD1 | TRBV4-1 | TGCGCCAGCAGCCAAGGGCAGGGGGCATTTCAGCCCCAGCATTTT | CASSQGQGAFQPQHF
TRBJ2-1 | few | NA | TRBV11-2 | TGTGCCAGCAGCTTACCTAATTACAGGACCCCAAACAATGAGCAGTTCTTC | CASSLPNYRTPNNEQFF
TRBJ2-3 | many | NA | TRBV5-5 | TGTGCCAGCAGCTTGGGGCCCTTCACAGATACGCAGTATTTT | CASSLGPFTDTQYF
TRBJ2-6 | NA | TRBD2 | TRBV18 | TGTGCCAGCTCATCTAGACTAGCGGGGGGGCGCTCTGGGGCCAACGTCCTGACTTTC | CASSSRLAGGRSGANVLTF
TRBJ1-2 | NA | TRBD1 | TRBV7-8 | TGTGCCAGCAGCATACGGACAGGGCACAGCGGCTACACCTTC | CASSIRTGHSGYTF
TRBJ1-6 | many | NA | TRBV5-1 | TGCGCCAGCAGCTGGACAGATAATTCACCCCTCCACTTT | CASSWTDNSPLHF
TRBJ2-3 | few | TRBD2 | TRBV12-3/TRBV12-4 | TGTGCCAGCTTTTCTAGCGGGGGAGGCACAGATACGCAGTATTTT | CASFSSGGGTDTQYF
TRBJ2-3 | few | NA | TRBV20-1 | TGCAGTGGCGGCGGTTCAGATACGCAGTATTTT | CSGGGSDTQYF
TRBJ2-6 | few | NA | TRBV9 | TGTGCCAGCAGCCCAACAGGGCACGGGGCCAACGTCCTGACTTTC | CASSPTGHGANVLTF
TRBJ1-3 | many | TRBD1 | TRBV6-1 | TGTGCCAGCAGTGAAGAATGGACAGGAGGAAACACCATATATTTT | CASSEEWTGGNTIYF
TRBJ2-6 | few | NA | TRBV5-1 | TGCGCCAGCAGCTTGGAGAGGGCTGGGGCCAACGTCCTGACTTTC | CASSLERAGANVLTF
TRBJ2-7 | many | TRBD2 | TRBV14 | TGTGCCAGCAGCCAAATTAGCGGGGGCCCGACGGGCGAGCAGTACTTC | CASSQISGGPTGEQYF
TRBJ2-1 | few | NA | TRBV4-2 | TGTGCCAGCAGCCAAGATCGCGGGACCTTTCGGGACCCCTACAATGAGCAGTTCTTC | CASSQDRGTFRDPYNEQFF
TRBJ1-1 | many | NA | TRBV20-1 | TGCAGTGCTCCTGACAATCCTGAAGCTTTCTTT | CSAPDNPEAFF
TRBJ1-1 | NA | TRBD1 | TRBV10-3 | TGTGCCATCAGGAGGCCGGGACAGGGGGCATCTAAGACTGAAGCTTTCTTT | CAIRRPGQGASKTEAFF
TRBJ1-2 | NA | NA | TRBV24-1 | TGTGCCACCAGTGACAAAGACAGGAACTATGGCTACACCTTC | CATSDKDRNYGYTF
TRBJ1-6 | few | NA | TRBV21-1 | TGTGCCAGCAGCATGTCACCCTCTTTCCGTTCACCCCTCCACTTT | CASSMSPSFRSPLHF
TRBJ2-5 | few | NA | TRBV5-6 | TGTGCCAGCAGCTTGGGCAATATAGAAGAGACCCAGTACTTC | CASSLGNIEETQYF
TRBJ2-1 | many | NA | TRBV24-1 | TGTGCCACCAGTGCTAGGACAGAATTCTCCTACAATGAGCAGTTCTTC | CATSARTEFSYNEQFF
TRBJ1-2 | few | NA | TRBV5-5 | TGTGCCAGCAGCTTGGGGGTTTCGGGCTATGGCTACACCTTC | CASSLGVSGYGYTF
TRBJ2-1 | NA | NA | TRBV14 | TGTGCCAGCAGCGACAAGTACCAGGGGCTTTACAATGAGCAGTTCTTC | CASSDKYQGLYNEQFF
TRBJ2-7 | many | NA | TRBV27 | TGTGCCAGCGCAGCCGGGGACGGGAAATACGAGCAGTACTTC | CASAAGDGKYEQYF
TRBJ2-3 | many | TRBD1 | TRBV6-5 | TGTGCCAGCAGTTACCAGACAGGGATCGATACGCAGTATTTT | CASSYQTGIDTQYF
TRBJ1-1 | many | TRBD1 | TRBV7-9 | TGTGCCAGCATCGAGGGGGCCGGCGCTGAAGCTTTCTTT | CASIEGAGAEAFF
TRBJ2-3 | NA | TRBD2 | TRBV7-2 | TGTGCCAGCAGCTCGATAGCGGGGGTTGCAGATACGCAGTATTTT | CASSSIAGVADTQYF
TRBJ1-1 | many | NA | TRBV4-2 | TGTGCCAGCAGCCAAAGCAACGGGAACGAAGCTTTCTTT | CASSQSNGNEAFF